This TCR beta chain was sequenced for a study of T cells in Graves' hyperthyroidism and ophthalmopathy. RNA transcripts yielded amplified TCR beta CDR3 regions. The HTBI primer set served for first-round RT-PCR of the TCR CDR3. TCRdb ran MiXCR on the multiplex PCR reads and lists one entry per CDR3 protein. The data show more than 650,000 distinct CDR3 sequences, 14% seen once. The V and J ends lost 1 base and 4 bases respectively, with 14 bases between them. The germline V gene has CDR1 MDHEN and CDR2 SYDVKM. The CDR3 is 16 residues long. This clonotype originated in a woman aged 18 to 35 with Graves' hyperthyroidism. This chain uses TRBV28 with TRBJ1-5; D perhaps matches TRBD1 (6 bases). The sequenced sample consisted of blood. The DNA for the CDR3 is TGTGCCAGCAGTTTATATCGGGGGCCCTTGAATCAGCCCCAGCATTTT. It codes for CASSLYRGPLNQPQHF.